The T cell receptor beta chain described here comes from a study of cytomegalovirus exposure and HLA in healthy donors. On the study more broadly: The use of the same platform for the 130 or so validation repertoires and the roughly 700 first-cohort repertoires was reported by a later analysis. Study-wide results and caveats: The finding came from a later analysis; first-cohort TCR clusters tended to co-occur in the 110 or so validation repertoires.

The CDR3 is made up of 16 amino acids. The V gene lost 2 bases and the J gene lost 7 bases, with 20 bases spanning the gap. Germline CDR1 and CDR2: MGHDK and SYGVNS. Donors came from a validation cohort of over a hundred subjects, distinct from the first 666-subject cohort. The assay was immunoSEQ multiplex PCR, and TCRdb's table has in-frame clones only and misses some. The sample comprises under 250,000 clones, roughly 87% of which are singletons, and 12% rests with the top ten. A word on this clone: Its target is unknown.

V is TRBV25-1 and J is TRBJ1-2; D gene ambiguous. The sequenced sample was PBMCs. The sequence was collected from a man younger than 35 in good health and CMV-seropositive. The CDR3 nucleotides are TGTGCCAGCAGTGAAACTGGCATTGGAGCCCCCACTGGCTACACCTTC. Encoded protein: CASSETGIGAPTGYTF.